The 27 T cell receptor beta chains in this list originate from one sample, sequenced in a study of control samples from healthy donors and cancer patients. The repertoire was sequenced with immunoSEQ multiplex PCR; TCRdb's copy has only in-frame clones and lacks some. The sample contains some 98,000 clones, approximately 88% of which appear only once. Sequences were obtained from PBMCs. These TCRs come from a man aged 65 to 85 with lung cancer.

V usage is TRBV7-2 and J usage is TRBJ1-6; D is undetermined. Trimming shortened V by 3 bases and J by 7 bases, and 25 bases separated the two germline ends. Germline V gene data show CDR1 as SGHTA and CDR2 as FQGNSA. The CDR3 runs to 19 residues. CDR3 amino acids: CASSFGEGKAPARNSPLHF. The CDR3 bases are TGTGCCAGCAGCTTCGGAGAGGGTAAGGCACCGGCGCGGAATTCACCCCTCCACTTT.

The V call is TRBV28, the J call TRBJ1-2; TRBD1 matches at 9 bases. The CDR3 sequence is 15 residues long. Germline V gene sequence: CDR1 MDHEN, CDR2 SYDVKM. J was trimmed by 6 bases and V by 1 base; bases with no gene match: 6. Here the CDR3 reads CASSLFGQGLDGYTF. CDR3 sequence (DNA): TGTGCCAGCAGTTTATTCGGACAGGGGTTGGATGGCTACACCTTC.

The chain combines TRBV7-2 with TRBJ1-3, with a tentative D call TRBD1 (5 bases). Germline CDR1 reads SGHTA; CDR2 reads FQGNSA. V dropped 2 bases and J dropped 0 bases, with 11 bases sitting between them. This CDR3 spans 16 amino acids. In DNA, the CDR3 is TGTGCCAGCAGCTTACGGGGGTTGAGCTCTGGAAACACCATATATTTT. It translates to CASSLRGLSSGNTIYF.

The chain is built from TRBV5-4 and TRBJ2-1, with TRBD2 as a possible D gene (5 bases). The V and J ends lost 4 bases and 6 bases respectively, with 11 bases between them. The germline V gene has CDR1 SGHNT and CDR2 YYREEE (reference sequence). CDR3 length: 13 amino acids. This CDR3 reads CASSRDYSNEQFF. CDR3 nucleotide sequence: TGTGCCAGCAGCCGCGACTACTCCAATGAGCAGTTCTTC. Full variable domain (remainder filled in from reference TRBV5-4 and TRBJ2-1): ETGVTQSPTHLIKTRGQQVTLRCSSQSGHNTVSWYQQALGQGPQFIFQYYREEENGRGNFPPRFSGLQFPNYSSELNVNALELDDSALYLCASSRDYSNEQFFGPGTRLTVL.

The chain combines TRBV19 with TRBJ2-4, with D unresolved. CDR1 LNHDA and CDR2 SQIVND come from the germline V gene (reference sequence). The CDR3 runs 12 residues. Trimming stripped 1 base from V and 5 bases from J, with 3 bases between. CDR3 coding DNA: TGTGCCAGTAGTATAGGAGAAAACATTCAGTACTTC. As protein: CASSIGENIQYF.

The chain carries TRBV5-1 and TRBJ2-2, with D possibly TRBD1 on 6 matching bases. Between the trimmed V and J ends, which lost 1 base and 4 bases, there was a span of 11 bases. CDR1 and CDR2 from the germline V gene are SGHRS and YFSETQ. The CDR3 is 15 amino acids. The CDR3 DNA reads TGCGCCAGCAGCTTGCCAGGGGCTAGCACCGGGGAGCTGTTTTTT. It specifies CASSLPGASTGELFF.

The CDR3 is CASSRAGLAGYNEQFF. The CDR3 DNA reads TGTGCCAGCTCACGAGCGGGACTAGCGGGATACAATGAGCAGTTCTTC. The chain links TRBV18 to TRBJ2-1; 13 bases line up with TRBD2. CDR3 length: 16 amino acids. The V gene end was trimmed by 4 bases and the J gene end by 4 bases; junction bases not matched to a gene: 4. In germline, CDR1 is KGHSH, CDR2 LQKENI.

V usage is TRBV6-5 and J usage is TRBJ2-3, with D perhaps given as TRBD1 or TRBD2 (6 bases each). Germline V gene data show CDR1 as MNHEY and CDR2 as SVGAGI. The CDR3 extends over 15 amino acids. Trimming cost V 5 bases and J 3 bases, with 15 bases left between them. CDR3 bases: TGTGCCAGCAGTAGAAGGGGGGCCCAAACAGATACGCAGTATTTT. Its translation is CASSRRGAQTDTQYF.

This clone has more than one count but fewer than ten. The chain has TRBV5-1 and TRBJ2-7; 7 nucleotides line up with TRBD1. V lost 4 bases, J lost 4 bases, and 8 bases stayed unmatched. The CDR3 is 14 residues long. Germline CDR1 and CDR2: SGHRS and YFSETQ. The CDR3 spells CASSRTGDVYEQYF. Here the CDR3 DNA reads TGCGCCAGCAGCAGAACAGGGGACGTATACGAGCAGTACTTC.

The genes are TRBV6-6 and TRBJ1-1, with D hard to call. The CDR3 has 14 amino acids. CDR1 is MNHNY and CDR2 is SVGAGI in the germline V gene (reference sequence). The ends were cut back, 4 bases at V and 1 base at J, with 10 bases in the middle. CDR3 DNA: TGTGCCAGCAGTTTCGGAGGGTGGAACACTGAAGCTTTCTTT. Its translation is CASSFGGWNTEAFF.

This clone was detected only a few times. Other nucleotide sequences in the sample specify the same CDR3. The CDR3 region has the DNA TGTGCCAGCAGTTACGAAGGGATCTCTGGAAACACCATATATTTT. As protein: CASSYEGISGNTIYF. V and J are TRBV6-6 and TRBJ1-3; unclear D gene. Between the trimmed V and J ends, which lost 2 bases and 0 bases, there was a span of 8 bases. The length of the CDR3 is 15 residues. Germline CDR1 is MNHNY and CDR2 is SVGAGI (reference sequence).

This chain connects TRBV9 to TRBJ1-4; tentative D call: TRBD1 (5 bases). Germline-derived CDR1 and CDR2 are SGDLS and YYNGEE. This CDR3 is built from 16 residues. Trimming took off 3 bases at V and 4 bases at J, with 16 bases between the two ends. This CDR3 is CASSEGWETVNEKLFF. The CDR3 DNA reads TGTGCCAGCAGCGAGGGGTGGGAGACAGTTAATGAAAAACTGTTTTTT.

The chain carries TRBV6-5 and TRBJ1-3; D may be TRBD1 (6 bases). Germline V gene data show CDR1 as MNHEY and CDR2 as SVGAGI. The V gene lost 0 bases and the J gene lost 4 bases, with 13 bases spanning the gap. The CDR3 length is 16 residues. The CDR3, as DNA: TGTGCCAGCAGTTACTCAAGCTCAGGGGCCGGAAACACCATATATTTT. This translates into CASSYSSSGAGNTIYF.

Written as DNA, the CDR3 is TGTGCCAGTCCTCCGGGACTAGCTTACAATGAGCAGTTCTTC. The encoded protein is CASPPGLAYNEQFF. The genes are TRBV28 and TRBJ2-1; 9 nucleotides match TRBD2. The germline V gene encodes CDR1 MDHEN and CDR2 SYDVKM. The CDR3 spans 14 residues. J lost 4 bases, V lost 9 bases, and 7 bases had no gene match.

The J gene is TRBJ1-3, the V gene TRBV3-1 (or the pseudogene TRBV3-2); 12 bases are shared with TRBD1. This CDR3 is built from 17 residues. Trimming removed 6 bases from V and 0 bases from J; junction bases left unmatched: 6. CDR1 and CDR2 from the germline V gene are LGHDT and YNNKEL (reference sequence). CDR3 DNA sequence: TGTGCCAGCAGGTCACCGGGACAGGGGGCCTCTGGAAACACCATATATTTT. This codes for CASRSPGQGASGNTIYF.

The chain has TRBV2 and TRBJ2-2; the match to TRBD1 covers 11 bases. The CDR3 extends over 15 amino acids. The V gene's germline CDR1 is SNHLY and CDR2 FYNNEI. The V segment lost 6 bases and the J segment 4 bases; nucleotides outside the gene matches: 4. DNA for the CDR3: TGTGCCAGCAGAGGACAGGGGGCAAGCACCGGGGAGCTGTTTTTT. Amino acids: CASRGQGASTGELFF.

The chain carries TRBV19 and TRBJ2-1, with D possibly being TRBD2 (7 bases). CDR1 and CDR2 from the germline V gene are LNHDA and SQIVND (reference sequence). V lost 7 bases, J lost 5 bases, and 12 bases lay in between. The CDR3 totals 13 residues. The CDR3 reads CASKGGGDNEQFF. CDR3 DNA: TGTGCCAGTAAGGGGGGGGGCGACAATGAGCAGTTCTTC.

This clone was picked up one time. The chain uses TRBV19 and TRBJ1-2; TRBD1 aligns across 9 bases. Germline values: CDR1 LNHDA, CDR2 SQIVND (reference sequence). V was pared by 6 bases and J by 4 bases, with 12 bases of the junction left unmatched. The CDR3 is 16 amino acids. Written as DNA, the CDR3 is TGTGCCAGTAGGGGTAACCGGGACAGGGCCTCCTATGGCTACACCTTC. Protein product: CASRGNRDRASYGYTF.

Worth noting for this clone: An end of the junction differs from the germline gene, which may be a read error. This chain connects TRBV3-1 (or the pseudogene TRBV3-2) to TRBJ1-1, with D possibly being TRBD1 (5 bases). From germline, CDR1 is LGHDT and CDR2 YNNKEL (reference sequence). The CDR3 spans 14 residues. The CDR3 DNA follows: TGTGTCAGCAGCCAAGGGGACGTTCTCGGTGAAGCTTTCTTT. Translated, it gives CVSSQGDVLGEAFF.

The rearrangement joins TRBV6-5 to TRBJ1-5; 9 nucleotides align to TRBD1. V was pared by 8 bases and J by 7 bases, with 6 bases of the junction left unmatched. The CDR3 consists of 13 residues. The germline gives CDR1 MNHEY, CDR2 SVGAGI. The CDR3: CASEGQGYQPQHF. In DNA, the CDR3 is TGTGCCAGCGAGGGACAGGGCTACCAGCCCCAGCATTTT.

V and J are TRBV3-1 (or the pseudogene TRBV3-2) and TRBJ2-1, with D perhaps TRBD1 (7 bases). V lost 0 bases, J lost 6 bases, and 15 bases lay in between. Germline V gene lookup returns CDR1 LGHDT and CDR2 YNNKEL (reference sequence). The CDR3 contains 16 residues. The DNA of the CDR3 is TGTGCCAGCAGCCAAGACGGAGGGGGCCGAGGCAATGAGCAGTTCTTC. This translates into CASSQDGGGRGNEQFF.

The chain links TRBV4-1 to TRBJ1-2; no clear D. The CDR3 totals 12 residues. Germline loops: CDR1 MGHRA, CDR2 YSYEKL. V was clipped by 4 bases and J by 7 bases, with 10 bases between them. CDR3 coding DNA: TGCGCCAGCAGCCGGAATGTGGGTGGCTACACCTTC. It is translated as CASSRNVGGYTF.

The chain employs TRBV5-6 and TRBJ1-1; D unresolved. The CDR3 is 12 amino acids. Germline V lookup: CDR1 SGHDT, CDR2 YYEEEE. The V gene lost 0 bases and the J gene lost 6 bases, with 6 bases spanning the gap. CDR3 amino acids: CASSLARPEAFF. CDR3 nucleotide sequence: TGTGCCAGCAGCTTGGCCCGGCCTGAAGCTTTCTTT. Full variable domain (remainder filled in from reference TRBV5-6 and TRBJ1-1): DAGVTQSPTHLIKTRGQQVTLRCSPKSGHDTVSWYQQALGQGPQFIFQYYEEEERQRGNFPDRFSGHQFPNYSSELNVNALLLGDSALYLCASSLARPEAFFGQGTRLTVV.

J is TRBJ1-6 and V is TRBV18, with D possibly being TRBD1 (5 bases). Germline V gene lookup returns CDR1 KGHSH and CDR2 LQKENI. This CDR3 contains 15 residues. The V end was cut by 6 bases, the J end by 0 bases, with 9 bases between. This CDR3 reads CASSPGSSYNSPLHF. CDR3 bases: TGTGCCAGCTCGCCAGGGAGCTCCTATAATTCACCCCTCCACTTT.

V and J are TRBV20-1 and TRBJ1-2; D unresolved. The CDR3 spans 10 residues. V was cut by 5 bases and J by 8 bases, with 9 bases left in between. CDR1 is DFQATT and CDR2 is SNEGSKA in the germline V gene (reference sequence). Here the CDR3 DNA reads TGCAGTGCTTTCCTTGACGGCTACACCTTC. Translation: CSAFLDGYTF.

This clone has only one observation. CDR3 coding DNA: TGCGCCAGCAGCTGGGACCTCACGGGGCCCCAGCATTTT. Encoded protein: CASSWDLTGPQHF. The chain is built from TRBV5-1 and TRBJ1-5; D perhaps matches TRBD1 (5 bases). The CDR3 totals 13 residues. V was pared by 3 bases and J by 9 bases, with 13 bases between. Germline V gene sequence: CDR1 SGHRS, CDR2 YFSETQ.

This chain links TRBV30 with TRBJ1-6; D uncertain. Germline CDR1 is GTSNPN and CDR2 is SVGIG (reference sequence). The length of the CDR3 is 13 residues. V was trimmed by 3 bases and J by 5 bases, leaving 8 bases between them. The CDR3 nucleotides are TGTGCCTGGAGCCGGCAAAATAATTCACCCCTCCACTTT. Translating it yields CAWSRQNNSPLHF.